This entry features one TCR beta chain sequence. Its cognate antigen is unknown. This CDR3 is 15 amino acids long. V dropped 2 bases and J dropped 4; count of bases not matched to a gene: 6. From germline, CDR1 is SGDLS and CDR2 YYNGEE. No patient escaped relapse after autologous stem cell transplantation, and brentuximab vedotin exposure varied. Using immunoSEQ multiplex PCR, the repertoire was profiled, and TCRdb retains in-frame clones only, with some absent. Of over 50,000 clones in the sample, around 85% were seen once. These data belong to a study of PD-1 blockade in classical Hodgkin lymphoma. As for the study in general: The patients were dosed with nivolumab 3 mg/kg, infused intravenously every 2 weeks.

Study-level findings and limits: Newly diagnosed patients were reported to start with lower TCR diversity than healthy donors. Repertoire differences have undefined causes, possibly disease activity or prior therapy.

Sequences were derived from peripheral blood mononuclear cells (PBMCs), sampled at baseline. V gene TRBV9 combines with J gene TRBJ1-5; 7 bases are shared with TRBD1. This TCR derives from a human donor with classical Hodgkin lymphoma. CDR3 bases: TGTGCCAGCAGCGTTCCGGGACAGCCGAATCAGCCCCAGCATTTT. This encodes CASSVPGQPNQPQHF.